The present T cell receptor (beta chain) was sequenced within a study of control samples from healthy donors and cancer patients. TCRdb's table, derived via immunoSEQ multiplex PCR, lists solely in-frame clones and lacks some. Counted here are about 64,000 clones, more than 85% occurring once; the ten biggest clones make up approximately 1.5%. Between the trimmed V and J ends, which lost 7 bases and 6 bases, there was a span of 31 bases. CDR1 and CDR2 (germline): LNHDA, SQIVND (reference sequence). The CDR3 spans 19 residues. The gene calls are TRBV19 and TRBJ2-1; D unresolved. The source of this sequence is a man between 35 and 55 years old with colorectal cancer. Sequenced sample: PBMCs. This CDR3 is CASTPPLGQRTQAGNEQFF. In DNA, the CDR3 is TGTGCCAGTACTCCCCCCTTGGGCCAGAGGACGCAGGCAGGCAATGAGCAGTTCTTC.